A single sample gave rise to the 15 T cell receptor beta chains below, sequenced in a study of technical replicates of blood from a handful of donors. The assay was immunoSEQ multiplex PCR, and TCRdb's table has in-frame clones only and misses some. The table shows around 61,000 clones, with around 87% occurring only once. The sample taken for sequencing was PBMCs. The origin of the receptors is a human donor in good health. Some clones in this sample may be carry-over from other donors' samples.

This rearrangement joins TRBV27 to TRBJ2-3; D might be TRBD1 (6 bases). Germline CDR1 and CDR2: MNHEY and SMNVEV (reference sequence). V lost 3 bases to trimming and J lost 2 bases, with 9 bases between them. The length of the CDR3 is 14 residues. CDR3 DNA: TGTGCCAGCAGTTTCAGGGGAGACACAGATACGCAGTATTTT. It translates to CASSFRGDTDTQYF.

The chain links TRBV30 to TRBJ1-4; 8 nucleotides line up with TRBD1. This CDR3 region has 13 residues. The V gene's germline CDR1 is GTSNPN and CDR2 SVGIG (reference sequence). Trimming cost V 5 bases and J 3 bases; bases outside gene matches: 2. DNA of the CDR3: TGTGCCTGGGCAGGGGGCTCTAATGAAAAACTGTTTTTT. This gives the protein CAWAGGSNEKLFF.

This chain uses TRBV15 with TRBJ2-1; TRBD2 agrees at 8 bases. The germline CDR1 and CDR2 sequences are LNHNV and YYDKDF (reference sequence). The CDR3 has 16 residues. The V and J ends lost 3 bases and 0 bases, in that order; junction bases with no gene match: 4. CDR3 DNA: TGTGCCACCAGCAGCTTAGCGGGAAGCTCCTACAATGAGCAGTTCTTC. It specifies CATSSLAGSSYNEQFF. The full variable domain, in which reference TRBV15 and TRBJ2-1 provide the parts outside the CDR3, is DAMVIQNPRYQVTQFGKPVTLSCSQTLNHNVMYWYQQKSSQAPKLLFHYYDKDFNNEADTPDNFQSRRPNTSFCFLDIRSPGLGDTAMYLCATSSLAGSSYNEQFFGPGTRLTVL.

The chain combines TRBV5-1 with TRBJ2-1, with 7 nucleotides matching TRBD2. V lost 5 bases and J lost 4; bases outside the gene matches: 12. The CDR3 is made up of 16 amino acids. Germline V lookup: CDR1 SGHRS, CDR2 YFSETQ. The CDR3 is CASRPASGGGYNEQFF. The CDR3 DNA follows: TGCGCCAGCAGGCCTGCTAGCGGAGGAGGGTACAATGAGCAGTTCTTC.

The chain carries TRBV5-4 and TRBJ2-1; 12 nucleotides match TRBD2. The CDR3 contains 15 residues. Losses at the gene ends were 0 bases for V and 7 bases for J; bases not matched to a gene: 2. Germline CDR1 SGHNT, CDR2 YYREEE (reference sequence). CDR3 sequence: CASSLASGGVNEQFF. CDR3 bases: TGTGCCAGCAGCTTGGCTAGCGGGGGGGTGAATGAGCAGTTCTTC.

The rearrangement joins TRBV7-3 to TRBJ2-2; a weak D match, TRBD1 (6 bases). The V end was cut by 5 bases, the J end by 5 bases, with 9 bases between. From germline, CDR1 is SGHTA and CDR2 FQGTGA. The CDR3 sequence is 13 residues long. This CDR3 reads CASSPQGTGELFF. In nucleotides, the CDR3 is TGTGCCAGCAGCCCCCAGGGGACCGGGGAGCTGTTTTTT.

The chain has TRBV14 and TRBJ2-3; D is unclear. The germline V and J ends were trimmed by 4 bases and 6 bases, with 8 bases remaining between them. The V gene's germline CDR1 is SGHDN and CDR2 FVKESK. The CDR3 sequence is 12 residues long. The CDR3 reads CASSRNLDTQYF. In nucleotides, the CDR3 is TGTGCCAGCAGCCGCAACTTGGATACGCAGTATTTT.

The V and J genes are TRBV6-5 and TRBJ2-3; D possibly corresponds to TRBD2 (6 bases). Germline V gene lookup returns CDR1 MNHEY and CDR2 SVGAGI. Trimming took 2 bases from V and 4 from J, leaving 13 bases between them. This CDR3 region has 15 residues. CDR3 nucleotide sequence: TGTGCCAGCAGTTACCGGCTTAGCGGCGCAGATACGCAGTATTTT. The encoded protein is CASSYRLSGADTQYF.

This chain uses TRBV5-1 with TRBJ2-7; 11 bases map to TRBD2. J was trimmed by 0 bases and V by 7 bases; bases with no gene match: 6. This CDR3 region has 15 residues. CDR1 is SGHRS, CDR2 YFSETQ, per germline. The CDR3 nucleotides read TGCGCCAGCGGACTAGCGGGCTCTCCCTCCTACGAGCAGTACTTC. Translated, it gives CASGLAGSPSYEQYF.

The rearrangement uses TRBV7-9 and TRBJ2-2; 7 bases are a match to TRBD1. The germline gives CDR1 SEHNR, CDR2 FQNEAQ (reference sequence). With V trimmed by 5 bases and J by 6 bases, 9 bases remained unmatched. The CDR3 sequence is 15 residues long. CDR3 DNA: TGTGCCAGCAGCCCCCGACAGGGAACCGCCGGGGAGCTGTTTTTT. It encodes CASSPRQGTAGELFF.

This clone was seen a single time. The J gene is TRBJ1-2, the V gene TRBV5-1; the D gene is possibly TRBD1 (5 bases). Germline CDR1 reads SGHRS; CDR2 reads YFSETQ. The length of the CDR3 is 14 residues. V dropped 5 bases and J dropped 4 bases, with 15 bases sitting between them. CDR3 residues: CASSSGTEGYGYTF. The CDR3 coding sequence is TGCGCCAGCAGTAGCGGGACTGAGGGCTATGGCTACACCTTC.

The genes are TRBV5-4 and TRBJ2-3, with D maybe TRBD1 (6 bases). The CDR3 consists of 15 residues. CDR1 SGHNT and CDR2 YYREEE come from the germline V gene (reference sequence). V lost 3 bases and J lost 5, with 16 bases in between. CDR3 sequence (DNA): TGTGCCAGCAGCTGGGGCCGGGACACCGGAGATACGCAGTATTTT. Residues: CASSWGRDTGDTQYF. Combining the CDR3 with reference TRBV5-4 and TRBJ2-3 gives the whole variable domain ETGVTQSPTHLIKTRGQQVTLRCSSQSGHNTVSWYQQALGQGPQFIFQYYREEENGRGNFPPRFSGLQFPNYSSELNVNALELDDSALYLCASSWGRDTGDTQYFGPGTRLTVL.

V is TRBV5-3 and J is TRBJ1-1, with 10 bases identical to TRBD1. TRBV5-3 is flagged as an ORF with uncertain function. The V and J ends lost 3 bases and 4 bases, in that order; junction bases with no gene match: 6. CDR3 length: 15 amino acids. CDR3 sequence reads: CARSWDRGWGTEAFF. CDR3 DNA sequence: TGTGCCAGAAGCTGGGACAGGGGCTGGGGCACTGAAGCTTTCTTT.

This chain connects TRBV30 to TRBJ1-3; TRBD1 aligns across 7 bases. CDR3 length: 15 residues. V trimming: 8 bases; J trimming: 0 bases; junction bases outside the gene matches: 10. From germline, CDR1 is GTSNPN and CDR2 SVGIG (reference sequence). The CDR3: CAGYRGRSSGNTIYF. The CDR3 coding sequence is TGTGCCGGGTACAGGGGTAGGAGCTCTGGAAACACCATATATTTT. The full variable domain, with the rest looked up from reference TRBV30 and TRBJ1-3, is SQTIHQWPATLVQPVGSPLSLECTVEGTSNPNLYWYRQAAGRGLQLLFYSVGIGQISSEVPQNLSASRPQDRQFILSSKKLLLSDSGFYLCAGYRGRSSGNTIYFGEGSWLTVV.

The chain recombines TRBV6-6 with TRBJ1-3; D uncertain. Trimming left V 2 bases short and J 0 bases short, with 11 bases between. Germline CDR1 and CDR2: MNHNY and SVGAGI (reference sequence). The CDR3 consists of 16 residues. The CDR3 loop reads CASSYGRSSSGNTIYF. CDR3 nucleotide sequence: TGTGCCAGCAGTTACGGCAGGTCGAGCTCTGGAAACACCATATATTTT.